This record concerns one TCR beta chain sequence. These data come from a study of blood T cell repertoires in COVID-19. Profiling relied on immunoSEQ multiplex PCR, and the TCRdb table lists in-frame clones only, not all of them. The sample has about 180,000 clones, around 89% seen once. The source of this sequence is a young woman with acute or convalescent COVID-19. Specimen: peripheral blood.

The CDR3 DNA reads as TGTGCCAGACGACTAGCGGGAGGGCCCGATACGCAGTATTTT. This sequence encodes CARRLAGGPDTQYF. The V and J genes are TRBV2 and TRBJ2-3, with TRBD2 matching 14 bases. Germline V gene lookup returns CDR1 SNHLY and CDR2 FYNNEI. The V and J ends lost 9 bases and 6 bases, in that order; junction bases with no gene match: 5. This CDR3 comprises 14 residues. The full variable domain, rest sourced from reference TRBV2 and TRBJ2-3, is EPEVTQTPSHQVTQMGQEVILRCVPISNHLYFYWYRQILGQKVEFLVSFYNNEISEKSEIFDDQFSVERPDGSNFTLKIRSTKLEDSAMYFCARRLAGGPDTQYFGPGTRLTVL.